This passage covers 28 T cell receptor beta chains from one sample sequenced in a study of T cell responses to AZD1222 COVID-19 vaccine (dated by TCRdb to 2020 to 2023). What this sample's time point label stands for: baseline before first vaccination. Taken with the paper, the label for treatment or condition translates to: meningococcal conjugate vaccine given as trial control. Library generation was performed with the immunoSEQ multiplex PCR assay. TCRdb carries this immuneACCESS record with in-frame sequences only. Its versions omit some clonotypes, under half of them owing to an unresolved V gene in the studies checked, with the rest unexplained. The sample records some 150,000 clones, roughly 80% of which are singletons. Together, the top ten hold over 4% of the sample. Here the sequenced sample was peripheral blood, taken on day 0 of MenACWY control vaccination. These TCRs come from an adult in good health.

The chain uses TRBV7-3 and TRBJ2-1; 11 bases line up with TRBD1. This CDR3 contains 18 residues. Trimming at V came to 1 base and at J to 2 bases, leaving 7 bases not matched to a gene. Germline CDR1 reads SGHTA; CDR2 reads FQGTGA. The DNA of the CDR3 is TGTGCCAGCAGCTTAAGAACAGGGGACAGGGGGACCTACAATGAGCAGTTCTTC. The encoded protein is CASSLRTGDRGTYNEQFF.

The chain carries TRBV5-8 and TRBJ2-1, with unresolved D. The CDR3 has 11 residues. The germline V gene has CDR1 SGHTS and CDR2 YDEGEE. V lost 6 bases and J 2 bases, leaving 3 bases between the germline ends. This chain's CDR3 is CASNPYNEQFF. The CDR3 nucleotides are TGTGCCAGCAACCCCTACAATGAGCAGTTCTTC. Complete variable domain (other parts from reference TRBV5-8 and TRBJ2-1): EAGVTQSPTHLIKTRGQQATLRCSPISGHTSVYWYQQALGLGLQFLLWYDEGEERNRGNFPPRFSGRQFPNYSSELNVNALELEDSALYLCASNPYNEQFFGPGTRLTVL.

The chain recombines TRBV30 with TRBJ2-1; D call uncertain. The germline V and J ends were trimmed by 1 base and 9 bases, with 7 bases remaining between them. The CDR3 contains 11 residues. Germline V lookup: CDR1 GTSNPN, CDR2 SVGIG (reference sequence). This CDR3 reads CAWSAVIEQFF. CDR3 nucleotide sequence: TGTGCCTGGAGTGCTGTTATTGAGCAGTTCTTC.

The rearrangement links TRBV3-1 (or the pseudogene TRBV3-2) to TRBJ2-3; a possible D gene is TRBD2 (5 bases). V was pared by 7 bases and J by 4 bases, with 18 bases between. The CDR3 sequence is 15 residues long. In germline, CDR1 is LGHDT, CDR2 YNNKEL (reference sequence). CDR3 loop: CASTLGGLASDTQYF. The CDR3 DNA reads TGTGCCAGCACCCTCGGTGGGCTAGCTTCAGATACGCAGTATTTT.

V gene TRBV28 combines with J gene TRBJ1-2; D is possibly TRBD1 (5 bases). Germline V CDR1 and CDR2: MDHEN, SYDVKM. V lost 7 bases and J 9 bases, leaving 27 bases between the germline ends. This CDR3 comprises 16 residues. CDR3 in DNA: TGTGCCAGCACCCTCGTTCCGGGACCCCAGGTGGATAGCTACACCTTC. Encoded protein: CASTLVPGPQVDSYTF.

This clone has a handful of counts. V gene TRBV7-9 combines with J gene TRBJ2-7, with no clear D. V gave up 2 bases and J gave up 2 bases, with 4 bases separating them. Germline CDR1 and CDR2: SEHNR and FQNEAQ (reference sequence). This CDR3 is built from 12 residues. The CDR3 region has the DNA TGTGCCAGCAGCTTAAGCACCTACGAGCAGTACTTC. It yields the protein CASSLSTYEQYF. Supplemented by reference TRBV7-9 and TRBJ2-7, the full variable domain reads DTGVSQNPRHKITKRGQNVTFRCDPISEHNRLYWYRQTLGQGPEFLTYFQNEAQLEKSRLLSDRFSAERPKGSFSTLEIQRTEQGDSAMYLCASSLSTYEQYFGPGTRLTVT.

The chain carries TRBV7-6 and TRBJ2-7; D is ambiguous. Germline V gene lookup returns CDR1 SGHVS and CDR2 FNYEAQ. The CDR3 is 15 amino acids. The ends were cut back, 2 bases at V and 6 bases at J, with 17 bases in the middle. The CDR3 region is CASSLLPSSFAEQYF. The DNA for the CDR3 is TGTGCCAGCAGCTTATTGCCGAGCAGCTTCGCCGAGCAGTACTTC. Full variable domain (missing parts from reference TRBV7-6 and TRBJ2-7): GAGVSQSPRYKVTKRGQDVALRCDPISGHVSLYWYRQALGQGPEFLTYFNYEAQQDKSGLPNDRFSAERPEGSISTLTIQRTEQRDSAMYRCASSLLPSSFAEQYFGPGTRLTVT.

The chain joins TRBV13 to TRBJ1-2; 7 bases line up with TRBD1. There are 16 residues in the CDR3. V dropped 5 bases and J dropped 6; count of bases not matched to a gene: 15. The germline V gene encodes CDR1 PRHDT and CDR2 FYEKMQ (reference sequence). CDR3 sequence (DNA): TGTGCCAGCAGCCAGTTTTTCGGCGACAGGGCCCATGGCTACACCTTC. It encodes CASSQFFGDRAHGYTF.

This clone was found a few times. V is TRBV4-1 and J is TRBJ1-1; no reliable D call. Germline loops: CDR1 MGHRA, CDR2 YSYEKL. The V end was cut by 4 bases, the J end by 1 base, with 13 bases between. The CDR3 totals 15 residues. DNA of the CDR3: TGCGCCAGCAGCCCCCTTTTCGGGAAGAACACTGAAGCTTTCTTT. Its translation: CASSPLFGKNTEAFF.

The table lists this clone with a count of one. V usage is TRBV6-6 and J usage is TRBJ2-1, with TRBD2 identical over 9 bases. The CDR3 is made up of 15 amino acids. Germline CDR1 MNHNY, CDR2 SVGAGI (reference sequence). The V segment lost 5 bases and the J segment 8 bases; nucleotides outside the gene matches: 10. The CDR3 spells CASSPPGTSSHEQFF. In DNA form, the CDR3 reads TGTGCCAGCAGTCCCCCCGGGACTAGCTCACATGAGCAGTTCTTC.

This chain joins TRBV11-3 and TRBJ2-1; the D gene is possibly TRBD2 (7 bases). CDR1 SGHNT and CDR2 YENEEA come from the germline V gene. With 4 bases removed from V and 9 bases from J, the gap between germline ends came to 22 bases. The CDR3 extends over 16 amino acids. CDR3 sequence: CASSSAGQPSGGEQFF. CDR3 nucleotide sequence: TGTGCCAGCAGCTCAGCGGGACAACCTAGTGGTGGTGAGCAGTTCTTC.

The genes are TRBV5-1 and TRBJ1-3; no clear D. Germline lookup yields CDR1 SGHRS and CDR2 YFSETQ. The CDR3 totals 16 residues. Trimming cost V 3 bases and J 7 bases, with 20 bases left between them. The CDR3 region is CASSSGDDTRRNTIYF. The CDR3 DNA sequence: TGCGCCAGCAGCTCCGGAGACGACACAAGGCGGAACACCATATATTTT. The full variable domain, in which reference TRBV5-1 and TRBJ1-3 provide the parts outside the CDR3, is KAGVTQTPRYLIKTRGQQVTLSCSPISGHRSVSWYQQTPGQGLQFLFEYFSETQRNKGNFPGRFSGRQFSNSRSEMNVSTLELGDSALYLCASSSGDDTRRNTIYFGEGSWLTVV.

Written as DNA, the CDR3 is TGTGCCAGCAGTCCCCCCCCGGGGGTGGCAGAGACCCAGTACTTC. This gives the protein CASSPPPGVAETQYF. J is TRBJ2-5 and V is TRBV2; TRBD2 might be the D (6 bases). CDR1 SNHLY and CDR2 FYNNEI come from the germline V gene. The CDR3 sequence is 15 residues long. Deletions cut 5 bases from V and 4 bases from J, with 17 bases between. Looking up the rest from reference TRBV2 and TRBJ2-5 gives the full variable domain: EPEVTQTPSHQVTQMGQEVILRCVPISNHLYFYWYRQILGQKVEFLVSFYNNEISEKSEIFDDQFSVERPDGSNFTLKIRSTKLEDSAMYFCASSPPPGVAETQYFGPGTRLLVL.

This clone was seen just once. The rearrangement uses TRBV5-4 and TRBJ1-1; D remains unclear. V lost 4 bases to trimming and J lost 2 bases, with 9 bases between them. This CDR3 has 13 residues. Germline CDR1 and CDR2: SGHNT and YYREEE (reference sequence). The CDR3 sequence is CASSEDGNTEAFF. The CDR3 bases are TGTGCCAGCAGCGAGGACGGTAACACTGAAGCTTTCTTT.

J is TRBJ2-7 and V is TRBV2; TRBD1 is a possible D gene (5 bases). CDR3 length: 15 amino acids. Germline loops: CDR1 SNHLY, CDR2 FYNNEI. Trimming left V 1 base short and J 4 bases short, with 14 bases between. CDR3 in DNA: TGTGCCAGCAGTGAAGGGGTCACCGACAGATACGAGCAGTACTTC. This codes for CASSEGVTDRYEQYF.

The CDR3 nucleotides are TGTGCCAGCAGCCTCGCCAGGGACGGTCAGCCCCAGCATTTT. It is translated as CASSLARDGQPQHF. The chain combines TRBV7-6 with TRBJ1-5, with D perhaps matching TRBD1 (5 bases). From germline, CDR1 is SGHVS and CDR2 FNYEAQ. The CDR3 has 14 residues. Trimming took off 5 bases at V and 6 bases at J, with 14 bases between the two ends.

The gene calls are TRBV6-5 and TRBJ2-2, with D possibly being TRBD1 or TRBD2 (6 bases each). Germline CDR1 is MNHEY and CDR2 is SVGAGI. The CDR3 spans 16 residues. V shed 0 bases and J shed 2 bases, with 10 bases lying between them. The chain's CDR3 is CASSYSAGGNTGELFF. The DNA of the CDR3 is TGTGCCAGCAGTTACTCGGCCGGGGGCAACACCGGGGAGCTGTTTTTT.

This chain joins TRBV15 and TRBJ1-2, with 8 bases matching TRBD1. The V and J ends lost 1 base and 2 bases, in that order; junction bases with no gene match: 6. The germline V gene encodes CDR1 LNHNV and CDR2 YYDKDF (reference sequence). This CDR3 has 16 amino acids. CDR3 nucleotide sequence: TGTGCCACCAGCAGAGCCGACAGGGGACTGAACTATGGCTACACCTTC. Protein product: CATSRADRGLNYGYTF.

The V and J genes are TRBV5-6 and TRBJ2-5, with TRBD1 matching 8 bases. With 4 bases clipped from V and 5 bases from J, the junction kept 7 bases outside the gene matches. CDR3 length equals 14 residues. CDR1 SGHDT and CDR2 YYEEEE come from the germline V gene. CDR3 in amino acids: CASSRTGMRETQYF. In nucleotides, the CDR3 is TGTGCCAGCAGCCGGACAGGGATGCGGGAGACCCAGTACTTC.

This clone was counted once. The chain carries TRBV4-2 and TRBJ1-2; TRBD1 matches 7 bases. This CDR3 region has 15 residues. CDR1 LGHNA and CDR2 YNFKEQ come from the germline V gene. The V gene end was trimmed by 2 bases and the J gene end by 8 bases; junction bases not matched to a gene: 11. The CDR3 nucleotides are TGTGCCAGCAGCCAACTCACTGGGGGACAGCGAGGCTACACCTTC. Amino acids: CASSQLTGGQRGYTF.

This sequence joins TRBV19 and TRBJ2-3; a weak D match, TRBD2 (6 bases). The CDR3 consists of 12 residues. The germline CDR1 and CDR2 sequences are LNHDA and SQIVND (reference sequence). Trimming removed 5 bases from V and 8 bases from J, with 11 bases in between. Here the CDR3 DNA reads TGTGCCAGTAGTGCGGGACTGGGTACGCAGTATTTT. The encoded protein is CASSAGLGTQYF.

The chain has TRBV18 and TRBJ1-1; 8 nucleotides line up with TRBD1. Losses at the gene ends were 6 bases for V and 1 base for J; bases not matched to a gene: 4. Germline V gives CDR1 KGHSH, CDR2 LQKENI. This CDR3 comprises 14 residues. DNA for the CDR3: TGTGCCAGCTCCCGAGACAGGGGGAACACTGAAGCTTTCTTT. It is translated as CASSRDRGNTEAFF.

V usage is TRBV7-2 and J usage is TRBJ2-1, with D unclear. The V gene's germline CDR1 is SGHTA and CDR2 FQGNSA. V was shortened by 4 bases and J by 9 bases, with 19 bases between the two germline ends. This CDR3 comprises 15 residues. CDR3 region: CASSSPRGSQFEQFF. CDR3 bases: TGTGCCAGCAGCTCGCCTCGCGGCAGCCAGTTTGAGCAGTTCTTC.

The CDR3: CASSLGQGVDYGYTF. The CDR3 DNA sequence: TGTGCCAGCAGTTTGGGACAGGGGGTAGACTATGGCTACACCTTC. The chain joins TRBV28 to TRBJ1-2; the match to TRBD1 covers 11 bases. The junction had 3 bases not matched to a gene; V was cut back by 3 bases and J by 3 bases. Germline assignment: CDR1 MDHEN and CDR2 SYDVKM. The CDR3 is made up of 15 amino acids.

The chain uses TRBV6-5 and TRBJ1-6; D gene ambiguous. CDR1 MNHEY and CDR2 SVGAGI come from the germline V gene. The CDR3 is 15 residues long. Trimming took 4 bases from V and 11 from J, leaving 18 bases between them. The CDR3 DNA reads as TGTGCCAGCAGTTCCTGGACGGCCTCGGGGACACCCCTCCACTTT. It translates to CASSSWTASGTPLHF.

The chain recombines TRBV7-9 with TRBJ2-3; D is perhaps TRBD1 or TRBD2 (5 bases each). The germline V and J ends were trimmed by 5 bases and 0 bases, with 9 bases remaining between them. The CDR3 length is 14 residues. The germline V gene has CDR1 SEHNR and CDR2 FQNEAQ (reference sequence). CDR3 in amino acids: CASSRGRSTDTQYF. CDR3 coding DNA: TGTGCCAGCAGCCGGGGACGGAGCACAGATACGCAGTATTTT.

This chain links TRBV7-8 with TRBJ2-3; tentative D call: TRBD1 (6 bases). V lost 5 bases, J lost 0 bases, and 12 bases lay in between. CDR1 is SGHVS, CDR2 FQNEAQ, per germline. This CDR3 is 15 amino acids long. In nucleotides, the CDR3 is TGTGCCAGCAGCCCACAGGGATATAGCACAGATACGCAGTATTTT. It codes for CASSPQGYSTDTQYF.

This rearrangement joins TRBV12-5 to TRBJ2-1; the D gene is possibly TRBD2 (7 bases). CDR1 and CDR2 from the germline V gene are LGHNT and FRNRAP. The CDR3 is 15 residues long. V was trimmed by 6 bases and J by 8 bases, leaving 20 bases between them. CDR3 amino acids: CASGLGGAFGYEQFF. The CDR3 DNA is TGTGCTAGTGGCCTGGGGGGGGCTTTCGGCTATGAGCAGTTCTTC.